This T cell receptor (beta chain) stems from a study of technical replicates of blood from a handful of donors. Germline V CDR1 and CDR2: MNHEY, SVGAGI. J lost 11 bases, V lost 2 bases, and 15 bases had no gene match. The CDR3 covers 16 residues. Profiled with immunoSEQ multiplex PCR; TCRdb holds only in-frame clones, not every one. Seen here are approximately 85,000 clones, around 92% observed once, and the top ten hold around 0.3%. Sample: T cells isolated from PBMCs. This clonotype was obtained from a human donor in good health. The chain links TRBV6-5 to TRBJ1-5, with TRBD1 matching 7 bases. The CDR3 DNA reads TGTGCCAGCAGTTACGAGAGACAGGGTCCCTTTACGGCCCAGCATTTT. It encodes CASSYERQGPFTAQHF.